Listed below are T cell receptor beta chains from one sample, sequenced in a study of CD8+CD57+ T cells in acquired aplastic anemia. Using its own MiXCR run on the reads, TCRdb lists one record per CDR3 protein. Of some 180,000 distinct CDR3 sequences in the sample, 48% were seen once. The material sequenced was sorted CD4+, CD8+, or CD8+CD57+ T cells (not recorded which) from PBMCs. Receptors were obtained from a human donor with aplastic anemia. Each CDR3 is given with its conserved first and last residue. D genes are given only for firm matches. Clone size is not always given. Where it is, it says once, few, many or a class for expanded clones.

clone_size	v_call	j_call	d_call	cdr3_nt	cdr3_aa
NA	TRBV25-1	TRBJ1-6	NA	TGTGCCAGCCACGGGGGGGGGCCGGGGTCACCCCTCCACTTT	CASHGGGPGSPLHF
many	TRBV5-1	TRBJ2-2	TRBD2	TGCGCCAGCAGCTTACGGACTAGCGGGTCGAACACCGGGGAGCTGTTTTTT	CASSLRTSGSNTGELFF
NA	TRBV7-8	TRBJ1-1	NA	TGTGCCAGCGGCTTAGAGGGGAACACTGAAGCTTTCTTT	CASGLEGNTEAFF
NA	TRBV20-1	TRBJ2-7	NA	TGCAGTGCTAGAGCAGGGCAGATCGAGCAGTACTTC	CSARAGQIEQYF
many	TRBV15	TRBJ2-3	NA	TGTGCCACCAGCATCGCCGTGAGCACAGATACGCAGTATTTT	CATSIAVSTDTQYF
NA	TRBV28	TRBJ1-2	NA	TGTGCCAGCAATCGAGGGGGCTATGGCTACACCTTC	CASNRGGYGYTF
few	TRBV29-1	TRBJ1-6	NA	TGCAGCGTGCAGGGATCGGGAAATTCACCCCTCCACTTT	CSVQGSGNSPLHF
NA	TRBV12-3/TRBV12-4	TRBJ2-2	NA	TGTGCCAGCGGGGAAAGGTGGGCAAACGGGGAGCTGTTCTTT	CASGERWANGELFF
NA	TRBV19	TRBJ2-7	TRBD1	TGTGCCAGTAGTATTGCAGGGGGCTACGAGCAGTACTTC	CASSIAGGYEQYF
NA	TRBV4-2	TRBJ2-6	NA	TGTGCCAGCAGCCAAGGGATTGTCTCTGGGGCCAACGTCCTGACTTTC	CASSQGIVSGANVLTF
many	TRBV4-1	TRBJ2-7	TRBD1	TGCGCCAGCAGCCATGCCGGACAGGGAAAGTTTTACGAGCAGTACTTC	CASSHAGQGKFYEQYF
NA	TRBV6-1	TRBJ2-5	NA	TGTGCCAGCAGCTTGGTTTGGGGACAAGAGACCCAGTACTTC	CASSLVWGQETQYF
NA	TRBV29-1	TRBJ2-7	TRBD1	TGCAGCGTAAAAACGGGACAGGCAACCTACGAGCAGTACTTC	CSVKTGQATYEQYF
many	TRBV5-6	TRBJ2-5	NA	TGTGCCAGCAGCTCTTCGGCCCTCCAAAAAGAGACCCAGTACTTC	CASSSSALQKETQYF
many	TRBV19	TRBJ1-5	NA	TGTGCCAGTAACCTCATAGGTGGCGCAATCCAGCCCCAGCATTTT	CASNLIGGAIQPQHF
NA	TRBV10-1	TRBJ1-1	TRBD1	TGCGCCAGCAGCCTAGAGGGACAGGGGAACACTGAAGCTTTCTTT	CASSLEGQGNTEAFF
NA	TRBV29-1	TRBJ1-2	NA	TGCAGCGTTGAAGGCAGGGATGGCTACACCTTC	CSVEGRDGYTF
NA	TRBV5-1	TRBJ2-7	NA	TGCGCCAGCAGCATGCAGGGTGACGAGCAGTACTTC	CASSMQGDEQYF
NA	TRBV19	TRBJ2-3	NA	TGTGCCAGTAAGGGGCGGGGACTCAGCACAGATACGCAGTATTTT	CASKGRGLSTDTQYF
NA	TRBV10-3	TRBJ1-5	NA	TGTGCCATCAGTTATTCGAAGGGGAATCAGCCCCAGCATTTT	CAISYSKGNQPQHF
NA	TRBV7-6	TRBJ1-5	NA	TGTGCCAGCAGCTTAGACGGAGGGAGCAATCAGCCCCAGCATTTT	CASSLDGGSNQPQHF
few	TRBV6-2/TRBV6-3	TRBJ2-1	TRBD2	TGTGCCAGCAGTTACGAAGCGGGGGGGCTTCAAGACAATGAGCAGTTCTTC	CASSYEAGGLQDNEQFF
many	TRBV7-9	TRBJ1-2	TRBD1	TGTGCCAGCGGCCGGGACAGTGGATTGGATGGCTACACCTTC	CASGRDSGLDGYTF
many	TRBV11-2	TRBJ2-5	TRBD2	TGTGCCAGCAGCTTTAGCGGGGGACAAGAGACCCAGTACTTC	CASSFSGGQETQYF
NA	TRBV7-9	TRBJ2-5	NA	TGTGCCAGCAGCTCAGATCGCAGGGAAGAGACCCAGTACTTC	CASSSDRREETQYF
NA	TRBV2	TRBJ1-1	NA	TGTGCCAGCGGGGGGCTAGCTCTCGCTTTCTTT	CASGGLALAFF
many	TRBV5-1	TRBJ2-3	NA	TGCGCCAGCAGGAGGGGGGGCATCACAGATACGCAGTATTTT	CASRRGGITDTQYF
few	TRBV2	TRBJ2-7	TRBD2	TGTGCCAGCACTGGGGGAGGGTCCTACGAGCAGTACTTC	CASTGGGSYEQYF
few	TRBV20-1	TRBJ2-2	NA	TGCAGTGCTAGAGAGGGCACCGGGGAGCTGTTTTTT	CSAREGTGELFF
NA	TRBV19	TRBJ2-7	TRBD1	TGTGCCAGTAGTATGCAGACAGGGGCTCACCACGAGCAGTACTTC	CASSMQTGAHHEQYF
NA	TRBV15	TRBJ2-1	NA	TGTGCCACCAGCAGAGATGAGAATGAGCAGTTCTTC	CATSRDENEQFF
NA	TRBV20-1	TRBJ2-1	TRBD2	TGCAGTGCTAGAGGGTTAGGACTAGCGATTAACAATGAGCAGTTCTTC	CSARGLGLAINNEQFF
NA	TRBV7-2	TRBJ1-1	NA	TGTGCCAGCAGTTGGAGGGTCCGGAACACTGAAGCTTTCTTT	CASSWRVRNTEAFF
NA	TRBV2	TRBJ2-6	NA	TGTGCCAGCGGTAGGGGGGCCAACGTCCTGACTTTC	CASGRGANVLTF
many	TRBV7-9	TRBJ2-2	NA	TGTGCCAGCAGCCCCGGACAGATTAACACCGGGGAGCTGTTTTTT	CASSPGQINTGELFF
NA	TRBV29-1	TRBJ2-3	NA	TGCAGCTTTACAGGGATCACAGATACGCAGTATTTT	CSFTGITDTQYF
many	TRBV5-4	TRBJ2-3	NA	TGTGCCAGCAGCTTGGCCAGCACAGATACGCAGTATTTT	CASSLASTDTQYF
NA	TRBV20-1	TRBJ2-5	TRBD1	TGCAGTGCTATGGTAGGGGGCCGGGAGACCCAGTACTTC	CSAMVGGRETQYF
NA	TRBV20-1	TRBJ2-7	TRBD1	TGCAGTGCTAGAGGGGGACAGGCCTACGAGCAGTACTTC	CSARGGQAYEQYF
NA	TRBV6-5	TRBJ1-6	NA	TGTGCCAGCAGTTACCGACAGAGAAATAATTCACCCCTCCACTTT	CASSYRQRNNSPLHF
many	TRBV5-1	TRBJ2-1	NA	TGCGCCAGCAGCTGGACTGGCAATGAGCAGTTCTTC	CASSWTGNEQFF
NA	TRBV5-6	TRBJ1-3	NA	TGTGCCAGCAGCCCCCAAGGACCCAACTCTGGAAACACCATATATTTT	CASSPQGPNSGNTIYF
many	TRBV7-6	TRBJ1-1	TRBD1	TGTGCCAGCAGCTTAGAACCCGGGACAGGGAAAGGGGTTAAGAACACTGAAGCTTTCTTT	CASSLEPGTGKGVKNTEAFF
many	TRBV3-1	TRBJ2-5	NA	TGTGCCAGCAGCCAAGATAGAATTGGCGTGGAGACCCAGTACTTC	CASSQDRIGVETQYF
NA	TRBV13	TRBJ2-7	NA	TGTGCCAGCAGCTTATCATCCATGGACACCGAGCAGTACTTC	CASSLSSMDTEQYF
NA	TRBV20-1	TRBJ1-1	NA	TGCAGTGCTAGACAGACAGGCTGGAACACTGAAGCTTTCTTT	CSARQTGWNTEAFF
few	TRBV30	TRBJ2-1	NA	TGTGCCTGGAATCCCCAGGGTTATGAGCAGTTCTTC	CAWNPQGYEQFF
few	TRBV2	TRBJ2-2	TRBD1	TGTGCCAGCAGTGGACTACGGACAGGGAGCTACGGCGGGGAGCTGTTTTTT	CASSGLRTGSYGGELFF
many	TRBV4-2	TRBJ2-1	TRBD2	TGTGCCAGCAGCCAAGTCGGAGCGGGGGAGCAGTTCTTC	CASSQVGAGEQFF